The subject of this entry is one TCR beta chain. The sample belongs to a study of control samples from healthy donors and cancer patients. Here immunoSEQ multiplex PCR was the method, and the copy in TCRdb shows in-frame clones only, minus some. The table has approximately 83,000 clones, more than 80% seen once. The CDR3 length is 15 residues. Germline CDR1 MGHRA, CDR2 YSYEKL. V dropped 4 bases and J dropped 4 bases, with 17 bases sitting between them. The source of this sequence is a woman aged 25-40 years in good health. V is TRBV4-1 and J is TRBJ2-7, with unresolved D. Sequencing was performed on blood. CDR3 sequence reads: CASSPFEGFFYEQYF. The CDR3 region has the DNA TGCGCCAGCAGCCCATTCGAAGGATTCTTTTACGAGCAGTACTTC.